The 15 T cell receptor beta chains reported below all come from one sample, sequenced in a study of T cell responses to AZD1222 COVID-19 vaccine. Clones were read by immunoSEQ multiplex PCR, and TCRdb kept only the in-frame ones, dropping some. This table has some 150,000 clones, around 88% appearing once. Sequencing was performed on peripheral blood, taken on day 0 of AZD1222 vaccination. Every receptor here comes from an adult in good health.

A few counts support this clone. The chain links TRBV9 to TRBJ2-1; D call uncertain. Trimming took off 4 bases at V and 2 bases at J, with 4 bases between the two ends. The CDR3 consists of 12 residues. Germline CDR1 is SGDLS and CDR2 is YYNGEE. The DNA for the CDR3 is TGTGCCAGCAGCTCTACCTACAATGAGCAGTTCTTC. It yields the protein CASSSTYNEQFF.

The V and J genes are TRBV11-3 and TRBJ2-1; D call uncertain. The germline V gene encodes CDR1 SGHNT and CDR2 YENEEA. Trimming left V 4 bases short and J 8 bases short, with 9 bases between. The CDR3 spans 12 residues. CDR3: CASSSRTDEQFF. Written as DNA, the CDR3 is TGTGCCAGCAGCTCACGGACGGATGAGCAGTTCTTC.

The V gene is TRBV5-1, the J gene TRBJ1-1; no firm D call. The V end was cut by 3 bases, the J end by 2 bases, with 11 bases between. CDR3 length: 14 amino acids. Germline V gene data show CDR1 as SGHRS and CDR2 as YFSETQ. In nucleotides, the CDR3 is TGCGCCAGCAGCTCCCATCGGGCAAACACTGAAGCTTTCTTT. It specifies CASSSHRANTEAFF.

This clone was seen just once. The chain employs TRBV4-3 and TRBJ2-1; 7 nucleotides line up with TRBD2. The CDR3 length is 12 residues. The ends lost 1 base at V and 10 bases at J; junction bases unmatched: 1. The V gene's germline CDR1 is LGHNA and CDR2 YSLEER. CDR3 loop: CASSQAGGEQFF. For the CDR3, the DNA is TGCGCCAGCAGCCAAGCGGGAGGAGAGCAGTTCTTC.

The rearrangement uses TRBV7-8 and TRBJ2-3; 9 bases line up with TRBD1. Germline CDR1 SGHVS, CDR2 FQNEAQ. The CDR3 length is 16 residues. J lost 5 bases, V lost 5 bases, and 11 bases had no gene match. The CDR3 region has the DNA TGTGCCAGCAGCGTACACGAGGACAGGGGCGGAGATACGCAGTATTTT. This translates into CASSVHEDRGGDTQYF. The complete variable domain, with remaining parts taken from reference TRBV7-8 and TRBJ2-3, reads GAGVSQSPRYKVAKRGQDVALRCDPISGHVSLFWYQQALGQGPEFLTYFQNEAQLDKSGLPSDRFFAERPEGSVSTLKIQRTQQEDSAVYLCASSVHEDRGGDTQYFGPGTRLTVL.

The chain links TRBV5-6 to TRBJ2-1; the D gene is possibly TRBD2 (6 bases). Germline V gene lookup returns CDR1 SGHDT and CDR2 YYEEEE. The V gene lost 6 bases and the J gene lost 5 bases, with 21 bases spanning the gap. CDR3 length: 16 residues. The CDR3 sequence is CASIYSSGGTHNEQFF. CDR3 in DNA: TGTGCCAGCATCTATTCGAGCGGAGGGACCCACAATGAGCAGTTCTTC.

This chain uses TRBV10-3 with TRBJ2-2; D may be TRBD1 (6 bases). The CDR3 covers 13 residues. The V gene's germline CDR1 is ENHRY and CDR2 SYGVKD. V lost 10 bases, J lost 6 bases, and 15 bases lay in between. The DNA for the CDR3 is TGTGCCAGCCTACAGGGATCGGCCGGGGAGCTGTTTTTT. It codes for CASLQGSAGELFF.

This clone was seen only once. This rearrangement joins TRBV29-1 to TRBJ2-7, with a possible D match to TRBD2 (5 bases). This CDR3 comprises 12 residues. CDR1 and CDR2 (germline): SQVTM, ANQGSEA. The V and J ends lost 5 bases and 7 bases respectively, with 15 bases between them. The CDR3 bases are TGCAGCGTTCGGGTGACTAAGGCTGAGCAGTACTTC. The encoded protein is CSVRVTKAEQYF.

CDR3 DNA sequence: TGTGCCAGCAGCGTAGAGGCCGGCAGCTCCTACGAGCAGTACTTC. This codes for CASSVEAGSSYEQYF. The rearrangement links TRBV9 to TRBJ2-7; D is unclear. Trimming removed 0 bases from V and 0 bases from J, with 10 bases in between. CDR1 and CDR2 from the germline V gene are SGDLS and YYNGEE. The CDR3 totals 15 residues. Filled out from reference TRBV9 and TRBJ2-7, the complete variable domain reads DSGVTQTPKHLITATGQRVTLRCSPRSGDLSVYWYQQSLDQGLQFLIQYYNGEERAKGNILERFSAQQFPDLHSELNLSSLELGDSALYFCASSVEAGSSYEQYFGPGTRLTVT.

The genes are TRBV19 and TRBJ2-1; no clear D gene. Trimming removed 5 bases from V and 3 bases from J, with 8 bases in between. Per germline, CDR1 LNHDA and CDR2 SQIVND (reference sequence). This CDR3 has 13 residues. CDR3 amino acids: CASSPMNYNEQFF. The CDR3 DNA reads TGTGCCAGTAGTCCCATGAACTACAATGAGCAGTTCTTC.

This clone showed up just once. This chain joins TRBV28 and TRBJ1-3, with D possibly matching TRBD1 (6 bases). V shed 2 bases and J shed 16 bases, with 15 bases lying between them. The V gene's germline CDR1 is MDHEN and CDR2 SYDVKM. The CDR3 loop spans 12 amino acids. The CDR3: CASSLRGDFMYF. CDR3 in DNA: TGTGCCAGCAGTTTAAGGGGGGACTTTATGTATTTT.

CDR3 DNA: TGTGCCAGCAGCTTAGGGGGAAGGTACGAGCAGTACTTC. It is translated as CASSLGGRYEQYF. This sequence joins TRBV7-2 and TRBJ2-7; D ambiguous. Germline V gives CDR1 SGHTA, CDR2 FQGNSA. The CDR3 has 13 amino acids. The V and J ends lost 1 base and 4 bases respectively, with 8 bases between them.

The V call is TRBV7-3, the J call TRBJ1-2, with D possibly TRBD1 on 5 matching bases. Germline values: CDR1 SGHTA, CDR2 FQGTGA. There are 12 residues in the CDR3. V lost 0 bases, J lost 10 bases, and 9 bases lay in between. The CDR3 bases are TGTGCCAGCAGCTTAACCTCGGGGCCCTACACCTTC. Protein sequence: CASSLTSGPYTF.

The V gene is TRBV5-1, the J gene TRBJ2-3; 9 nucleotides line up with TRBD1. With V trimmed by 4 bases and J by 4 bases, 7 bases remained unmatched. This CDR3 is 15 amino acids long. Germline V gene data show CDR1 as SGHRS and CDR2 as YFSETQ. The CDR3 is CASSPGGTGSDTQYF. The DNA of the CDR3 is TGCGCCAGCAGCCCCGGAGGGACAGGGTCAGATACGCAGTATTTT. Based on the CDR3 plus reference TRBV5-1 and TRBJ2-3, the full variable domain is KAGVTQTPRYLIKTRGQQVTLSCSPISGHRSVSWYQQTPGQGLQFLFEYFSETQRNKGNFPGRFSGRQFSNSRSEMNVSTLELGDSALYLCASSPGGTGSDTQYFGPGTRLTVL.

This sequence joins TRBV28 and TRBJ1-3, with a weak D call TRBD1 (6 bases). The CDR3 extends over 15 amino acids. Trimming cost V 8 bases and J 1 base, with 15 bases left between them. The germline V gene encodes CDR1 MDHEN and CDR2 SYDVKM. CDR3: CASVRDNLSGNTIYF. Written as DNA, the CDR3 is TGTGCCAGCGTACGGGACAACCTATCTGGAAACACCATATATTTT.